This entry features one TCR beta chain sequence. A constant-region primer served to make TCR beta cDNA from roughly 460 ng total RNA. Each TCR beta library was derived from three nested multiplex PCR rounds that employed slightly modified ARM-PCR. The opening two PCR rounds, about 11 cycles each, paired TRBV1-TRBV30 forward primers with a C-beta reverse primer. Each CDR3 protein is one row after TCRdb ran MiXCR on the multiplex PCR reads. The table has 40,000 to 55,000 distinct CDR3 sequences, less than 85% seen once. The sample is drawn from a study of tumor-infiltrating lymphocytes in primary liver carcinoma. Taking about 18-32 mg of unsorted bulk tissue, the authors co-extracted RNA and DNA. Trimming left V 1 base short and J 0 bases short, with 9 bases between. This CDR3 region has 16 residues. Germline V gene data show CDR1 as SGHAT and CDR2 as FQNNGV.

The sample consisted of liver tumor tissue from sampling region 5. Subset in this sample: tumor region T5, tumor centre. The TCR was taken from a man aged 35-49 years with primary liver carcinoma and hepatitis B virus infection. The chain carries TRBV11-2 and TRBJ2-2, with D unresolved. This CDR3 reads CASSLVALANTGELFF. The CDR3 DNA follows: TGTGCCAGCAGCTTAGTGGCGCTAGCGAACACCGGGGAGCTGTTTTTT.